The entry that follows covers one TCR beta chain sequence. Its specificity is not known. TCRdb's table, derived via immunoSEQ multiplex PCR, lists solely in-frame clones and lacks some. This sample has fewer than 1.6 million clones, with approximately 98.5% found just once. J was trimmed by 4 bases and V by 9 bases; bases with no gene match: 8. CDR1 is MNHEY, CDR2 SVGAGI, per germline. The CDR3 runs 13 residues. These data belong to a study of shared clonotypes between healthy human individuals. General study points: Sampling was confined to blood; repertoires within tissues likely differ.

The sequence was collected from a man aged 25-45 years in good health. Sequencing was carried out using naive CD4+ T cells sorted from blood. Documented subset: CD45RA+ positively selected. The rearrangement links TRBV6-5 to TRBJ1-1; 7 bases line up with TRBD1. Written as DNA, the CDR3 is TGTGCCAGTAGACAGGGAGGGATCACTGAAGCTTTCTTT. This gives the protein CASRQGGITEAFF.